The present TCR beta chain was sequenced within a study of chemoradiotherapy in HPV16-positive cancers. This clone was picked up one time. Germline loops: CDR1 MGHDK, CDR2 SYGVNS. V was pared by 5 bases and J by 2 bases, with 4 bases between. The CDR3 is made up of 12 amino acids. The table came from immunoSEQ multiplex PCR; TCRdb's copy has only in-frame clones and leaves some out. The profile covers 25,000 to 35,000 clones, with roughly nine tenths appearing a single time and approximately 22% taken by the ten largest. The source material was blood, sampled from a patient who underwent chemoradiotherapy. This clonotype originated in a human donor with HPV-associated anogenital cancer. The chain uses TRBV25-1 and TRBJ2-1; D gene ambiguous. The CDR3 loop is CASSMTYNEQFF. CDR3 DNA: TGTGCCAGCAGTATGACCTACAATGAGCAGTTCTTC.